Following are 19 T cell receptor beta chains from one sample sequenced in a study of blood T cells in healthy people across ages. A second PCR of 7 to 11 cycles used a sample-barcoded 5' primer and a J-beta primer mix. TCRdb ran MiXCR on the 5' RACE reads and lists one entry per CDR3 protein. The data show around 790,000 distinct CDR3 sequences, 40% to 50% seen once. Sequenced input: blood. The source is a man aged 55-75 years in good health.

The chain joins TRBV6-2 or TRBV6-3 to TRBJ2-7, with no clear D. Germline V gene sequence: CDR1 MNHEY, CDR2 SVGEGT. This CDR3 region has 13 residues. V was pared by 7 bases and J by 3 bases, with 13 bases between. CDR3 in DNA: TGTGCCAGCAATCTGGGGTTCCGCTACGAGCAGTACTTC. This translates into CASNLGFRYEQYF.

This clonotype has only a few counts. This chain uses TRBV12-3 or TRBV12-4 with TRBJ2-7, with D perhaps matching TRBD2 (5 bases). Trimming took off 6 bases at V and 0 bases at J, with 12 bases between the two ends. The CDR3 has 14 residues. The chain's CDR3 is CASRRAKSSYEQYF. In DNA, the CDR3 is TGTGCCAGCAGGAGGGCGAAGAGCTCCTACGAGCAGTACTTC.

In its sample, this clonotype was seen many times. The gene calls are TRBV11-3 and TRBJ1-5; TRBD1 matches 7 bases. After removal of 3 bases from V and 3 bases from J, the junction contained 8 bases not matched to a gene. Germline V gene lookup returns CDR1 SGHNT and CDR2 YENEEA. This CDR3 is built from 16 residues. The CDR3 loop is CASSFRDRAPNQPQHF. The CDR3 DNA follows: TGTGCCAGCAGCTTCAGAGACAGGGCCCCCAATCAGCCCCAGCATTTT.

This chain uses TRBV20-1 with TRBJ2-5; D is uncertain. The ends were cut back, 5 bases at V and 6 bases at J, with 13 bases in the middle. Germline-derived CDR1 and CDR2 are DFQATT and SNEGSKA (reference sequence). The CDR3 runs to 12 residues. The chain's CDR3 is CSARPDAKTQYF. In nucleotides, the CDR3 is TGCAGTGCTCGCCCGGACGCAAAGACCCAGTACTTC.

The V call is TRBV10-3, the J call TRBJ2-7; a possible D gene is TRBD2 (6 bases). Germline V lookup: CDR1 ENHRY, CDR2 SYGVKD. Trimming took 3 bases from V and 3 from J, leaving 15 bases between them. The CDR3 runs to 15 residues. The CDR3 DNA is TGTGCCATCAGTGACCCCGGGAGCCTAGGCTACGAGCAGTACTTC. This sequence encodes CAISDPGSLGYEQYF.

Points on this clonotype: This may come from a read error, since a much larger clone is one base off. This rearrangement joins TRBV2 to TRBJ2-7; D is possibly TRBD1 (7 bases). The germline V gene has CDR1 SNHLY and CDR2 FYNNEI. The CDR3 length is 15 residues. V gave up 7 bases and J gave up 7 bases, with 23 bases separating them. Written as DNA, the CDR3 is TGTGCCAGCACCCCAGGGGGGAGCGCCTACAATGAGCAGTACTTC. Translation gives CASTPGGSAYNEQYF.

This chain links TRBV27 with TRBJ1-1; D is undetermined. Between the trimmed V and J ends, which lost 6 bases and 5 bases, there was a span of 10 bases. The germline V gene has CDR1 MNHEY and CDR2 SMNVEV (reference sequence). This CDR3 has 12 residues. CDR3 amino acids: CASRRFGTEAFF. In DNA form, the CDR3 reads TGTGCCAGCAGGCGCTTTGGAACTGAAGCTTTCTTT.

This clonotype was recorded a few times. The CDR3 coding sequence is TGTGCCAGCAACGGGCCCCATCATGGCTACACCTTC. Its protein product is CASNGPHHGYTF. The gene calls are TRBV12-3 or TRBV12-4 and TRBJ1-2; no reliable D call. The CDR3 covers 12 residues. V was shortened by 7 bases and J by 6 bases, with 12 bases between the two germline ends.

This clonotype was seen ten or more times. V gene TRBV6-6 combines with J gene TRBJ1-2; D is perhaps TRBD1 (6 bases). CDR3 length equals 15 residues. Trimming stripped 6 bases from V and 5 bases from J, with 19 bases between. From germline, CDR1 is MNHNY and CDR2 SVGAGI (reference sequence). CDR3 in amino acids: CASRPPGQPEYGYTF. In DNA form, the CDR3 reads TGTGCCAGCAGACCCCCGGGACAACCTGAATATGGCTACACCTTC.

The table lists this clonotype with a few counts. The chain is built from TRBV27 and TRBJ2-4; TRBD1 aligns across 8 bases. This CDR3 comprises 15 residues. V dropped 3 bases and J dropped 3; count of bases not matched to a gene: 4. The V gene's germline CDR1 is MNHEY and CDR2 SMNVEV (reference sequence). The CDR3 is CASSLVQGDKNIQYF. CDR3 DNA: TGTGCCAGCAGTTTGGTACAGGGGGACAAAAACATTCAGTACTTC.

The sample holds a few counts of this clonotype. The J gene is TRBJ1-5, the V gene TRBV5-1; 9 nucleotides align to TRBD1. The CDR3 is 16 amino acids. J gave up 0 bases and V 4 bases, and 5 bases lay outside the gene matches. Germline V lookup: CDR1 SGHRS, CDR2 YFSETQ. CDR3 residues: CASSEGTGHSNQPQHF. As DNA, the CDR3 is TGCGCCAGCAGCGAGGGGACAGGGCATAGCAATCAGCCCCAGCATTTT.

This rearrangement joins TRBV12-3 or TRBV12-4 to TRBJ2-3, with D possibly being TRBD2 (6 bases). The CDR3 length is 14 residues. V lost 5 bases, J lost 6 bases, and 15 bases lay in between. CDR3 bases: TGTGCCAGCAGTCCGACCGGGGGTCCCGATACGCAGTATTTT. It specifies CASSPTGGPDTQYF.

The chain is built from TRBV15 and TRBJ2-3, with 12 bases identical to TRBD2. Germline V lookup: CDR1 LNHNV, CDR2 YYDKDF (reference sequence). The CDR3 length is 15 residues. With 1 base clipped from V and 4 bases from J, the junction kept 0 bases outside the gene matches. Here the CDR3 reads CATSRASGGADTQYF. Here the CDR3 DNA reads TGTGCCACCAGCAGAGCTAGCGGGGGGGCAGATACGCAGTATTTT.

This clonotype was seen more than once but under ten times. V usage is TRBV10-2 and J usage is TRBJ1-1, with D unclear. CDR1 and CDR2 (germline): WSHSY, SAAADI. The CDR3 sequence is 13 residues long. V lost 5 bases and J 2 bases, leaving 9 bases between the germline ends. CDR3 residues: CASSPRSNTEAFF. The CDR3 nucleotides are TGCGCCAGCAGTCCCCGCAGTAACACTGAAGCTTTCTTT.

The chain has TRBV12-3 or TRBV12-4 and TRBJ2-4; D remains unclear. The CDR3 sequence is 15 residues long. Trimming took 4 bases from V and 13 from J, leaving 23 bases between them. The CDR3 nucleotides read TGTGCCAGCAGTTCAGCCGGACCAGATGGCAATGAGCAGTACTTC. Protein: CASSSAGPDGNEQYF.

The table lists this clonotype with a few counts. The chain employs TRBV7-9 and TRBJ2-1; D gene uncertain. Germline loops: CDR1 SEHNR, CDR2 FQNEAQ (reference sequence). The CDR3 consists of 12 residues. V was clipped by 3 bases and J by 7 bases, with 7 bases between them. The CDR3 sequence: CASSLSQNEQFF. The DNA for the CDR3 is TGTGCCAGCAGCTTGAGTCAAAATGAGCAGTTCTTC.

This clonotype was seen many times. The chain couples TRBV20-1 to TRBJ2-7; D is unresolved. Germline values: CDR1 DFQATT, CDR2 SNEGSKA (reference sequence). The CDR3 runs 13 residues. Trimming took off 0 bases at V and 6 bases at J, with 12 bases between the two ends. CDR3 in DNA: TGCAGTGCTAGAGAAGGGTCCGCCCCCGAGCAGTACTTC. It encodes CSAREGSAPEQYF.

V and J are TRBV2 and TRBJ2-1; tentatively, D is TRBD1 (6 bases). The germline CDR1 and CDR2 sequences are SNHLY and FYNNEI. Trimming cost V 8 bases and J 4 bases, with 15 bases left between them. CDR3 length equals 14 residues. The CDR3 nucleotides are TGTGCCAGCCTAACAGGGAACACGTACAATGAGCAGTTCTTC. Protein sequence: CASLTGNTYNEQFF.

The CDR3 DNA sequence: TGTGCCAGCAGGTGGGGGGTCGGGCACAATGAGCAGTTCTTC. Translation: CASRWGVGHNEQFF. The rearrangement joins TRBV5-6 to TRBJ2-1; possible D gene TRBD2, 6 bases. The CDR3 runs to 14 residues. V was pared by 5 bases and J by 5 bases, with 14 bases between. Germline V lookup: CDR1 SGHDT, CDR2 YYEEEE.